This T cell receptor beta chain was sequenced during a study of type 1 regulatory T cells. At the level of the study: This in vitro CD4 product, T-allo10, is enriched for Tr1 cells and alloantigen-specific.

By share of the sample, this clonotype is medium-sized. Using its own MiXCR run on the reads, TCRdb lists one record per CDR3 protein. The sample yields fewer than 2,500 distinct CDR3 sequences, more than 5.5% seen once. Per germline, CDR1 MNHEY and CDR2 SVGAGI. The CDR3 is 16 residues long. V trimming: 0 bases; J trimming: 3 bases; junction bases outside the gene matches: 8. The receptor comes from a human donor in good health. Sequenced input: CD4+ T cells, either the whole sample or a sorted fraction (not recorded which). The J gene is TRBJ2-7, the V gene TRBV6-5, with 7 bases lining up with TRBD1. The CDR3, as DNA: TGTGCCAGCAGTTACTCGATAGTGACAGGGCACTACGAGCAGTACTTC. Translating gives CASSYSIVTGHYEQYF.